The T cell receptor (beta chain) under discussion was sequenced for a study of blood T cell repertoires in COVID-19. Study-wide context: The United States, Italy and Spain provided the acute and convalescent COVID-19 samples. T cells, B-cell-depleted T cells, or PBMCs supplied cDNA or gDNA.

In the original workflow: Amplification from reference gene primers served as the basis for estimated nucleated cell counts. Profiled with immunoSEQ multiplex PCR; TCRdb holds only in-frame clones, not every one. V, J and clone size are those of that table, while D and trimming were read from the DNA. The sample contains fewer than 200,000 clones, about 80% of which appear only once. CDR1 is SGHRS and CDR2 is YFSETQ in the germline V gene. The length of the CDR3 is 14 residues. Trimming stripped 4 bases from V and 8 bases from J, with 16 bases between. Material for sequencing was peripheral blood. The V gene is TRBV5-1, the J gene TRBJ2-1, with a tentative D call TRBD1 (6 bases). This clonotype was sampled from a woman of 80 years or more with acute or convalescent COVID-19. CDR3 in DNA: TGCGCCAGCAGCGCCGGACAGTTTGTGGATGAGCAGTTCTTC. The encoded protein is CASSAGQFVDEQFF.